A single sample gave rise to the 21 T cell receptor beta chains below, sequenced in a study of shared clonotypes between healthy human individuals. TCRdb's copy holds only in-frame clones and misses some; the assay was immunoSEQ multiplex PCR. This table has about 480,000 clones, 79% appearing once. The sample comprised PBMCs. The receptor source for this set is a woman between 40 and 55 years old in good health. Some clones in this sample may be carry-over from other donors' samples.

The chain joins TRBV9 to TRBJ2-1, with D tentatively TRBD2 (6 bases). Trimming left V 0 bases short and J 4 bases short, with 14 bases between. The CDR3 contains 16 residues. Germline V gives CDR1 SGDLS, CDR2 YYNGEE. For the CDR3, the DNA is TGTGCCAGCAGCGTAGTAGGCGGGACCGGGTACAATGAGCAGTTCTTC. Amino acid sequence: CASSVVGGTGYNEQFF.

The DNA of the CDR3 is TGTGCCAGCGCAAGGGGGTGGTTCGACGAGCAGTACTTC. Translated, it gives CASARGWFDEQYF. V and J are TRBV27 and TRBJ2-7, with D maybe TRBD1 (6 bases). The germline CDR1 and CDR2 sequences are MNHEY and SMNVEV (reference sequence). Trimming removed 8 bases at V and 5 bases at J, with 16 bases between. The CDR3 length is 13 residues.

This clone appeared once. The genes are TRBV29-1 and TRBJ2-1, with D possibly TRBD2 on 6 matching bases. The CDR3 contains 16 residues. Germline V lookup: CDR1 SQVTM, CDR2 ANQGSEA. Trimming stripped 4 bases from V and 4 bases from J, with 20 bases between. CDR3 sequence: CSVGRDLAVSYNEQFF. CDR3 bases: TGCAGCGTTGGCCGGGACTTAGCGGTGTCTTACAATGAGCAGTTCTTC.

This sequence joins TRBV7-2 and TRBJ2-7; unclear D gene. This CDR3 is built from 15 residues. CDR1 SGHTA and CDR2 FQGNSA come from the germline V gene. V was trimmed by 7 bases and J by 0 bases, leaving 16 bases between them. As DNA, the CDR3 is TGTGCCAGCACCCTGTCGAGACTCAGCTCCTACGAGCAGTACTTC. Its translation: CASTLSRLSSYEQYF.

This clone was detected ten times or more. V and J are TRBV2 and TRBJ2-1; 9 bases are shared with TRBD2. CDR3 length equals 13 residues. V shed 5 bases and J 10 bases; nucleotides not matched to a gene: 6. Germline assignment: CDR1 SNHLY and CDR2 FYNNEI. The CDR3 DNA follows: TGTGCCAGCAGTTTGATAGCGGGAGTAGAGCAGTTCTTC. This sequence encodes CASSLIAGVEQFF.

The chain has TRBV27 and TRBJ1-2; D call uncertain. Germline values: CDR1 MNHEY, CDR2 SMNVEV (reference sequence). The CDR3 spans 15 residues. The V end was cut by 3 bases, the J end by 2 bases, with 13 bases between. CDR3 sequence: CASSFLTTGNYGYTF. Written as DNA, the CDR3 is TGTGCCAGCAGTTTCCTAACGACGGGAAACTATGGCTACACCTTC.

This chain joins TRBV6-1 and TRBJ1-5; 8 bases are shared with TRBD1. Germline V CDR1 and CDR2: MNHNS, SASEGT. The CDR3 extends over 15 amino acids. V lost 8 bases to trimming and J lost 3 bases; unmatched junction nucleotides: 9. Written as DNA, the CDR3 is TGTGCCAGCTATTCTCGCAGGGGGCTCAATCAGCCCCAGCATTTT. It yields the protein CASYSRRGLNQPQHF.

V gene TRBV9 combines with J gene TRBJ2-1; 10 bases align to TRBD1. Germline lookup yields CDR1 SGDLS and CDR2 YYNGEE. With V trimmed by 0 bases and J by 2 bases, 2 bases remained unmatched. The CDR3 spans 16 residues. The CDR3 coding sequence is TGTGCCAGCAGCGTAGTAGGGACAGGGGCCTACAATGAGCAGTTCTTC. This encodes CASSVVGTGAYNEQFF.

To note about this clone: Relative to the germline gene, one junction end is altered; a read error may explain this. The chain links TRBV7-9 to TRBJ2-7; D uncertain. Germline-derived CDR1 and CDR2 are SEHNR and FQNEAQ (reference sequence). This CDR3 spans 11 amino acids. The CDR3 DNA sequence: TGTGCCAGCAGCCACTCCGACGAGCAGTACTTC. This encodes CASSHSDEQYF. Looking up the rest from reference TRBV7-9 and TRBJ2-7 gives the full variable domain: DTGVSQNPRHKITKRGQNVTFRCDPISEHNRLYWYRQTLGQGPEFLTYFQNEAQLEKSRLLSDRFSAERPKGSFSTLEIQRTEQGDSAMYLCASSHSDEQYFGPGTRLTVT.

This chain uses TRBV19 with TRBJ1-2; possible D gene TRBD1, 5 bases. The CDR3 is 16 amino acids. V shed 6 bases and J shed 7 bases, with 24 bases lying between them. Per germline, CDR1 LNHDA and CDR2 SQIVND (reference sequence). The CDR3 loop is CASSSNPQGWSSGYTF. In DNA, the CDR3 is TGTGCCAGTAGCTCTAACCCCCAGGGTTGGTCGAGTGGCTACACCTTC.

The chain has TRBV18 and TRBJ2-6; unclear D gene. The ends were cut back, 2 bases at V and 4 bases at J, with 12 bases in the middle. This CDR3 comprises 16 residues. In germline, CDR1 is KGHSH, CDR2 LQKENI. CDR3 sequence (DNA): TGTGCCAGCTCACCAGTCCGAAGTAGGGGGGCCAACGTCCTGACTTTC. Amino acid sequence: CASSPVRSRGANVLTF.

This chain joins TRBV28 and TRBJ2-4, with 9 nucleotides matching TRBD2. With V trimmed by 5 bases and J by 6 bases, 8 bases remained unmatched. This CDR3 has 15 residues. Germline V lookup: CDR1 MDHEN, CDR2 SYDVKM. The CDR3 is CASSPHSGRGNIQYF. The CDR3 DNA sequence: TGTGCCAGCAGTCCTCATAGCGGGAGAGGAAACATTCAGTACTTC.

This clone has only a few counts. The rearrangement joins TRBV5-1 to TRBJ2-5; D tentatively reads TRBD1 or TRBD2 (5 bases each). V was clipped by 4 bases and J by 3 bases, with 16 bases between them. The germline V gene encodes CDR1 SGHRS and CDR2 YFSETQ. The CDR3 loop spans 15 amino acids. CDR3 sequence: CASSPGTPSEETQYF. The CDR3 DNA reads TGCGCCAGCAGCCCGGGGACGCCATCGGAAGAGACCCAGTACTTC. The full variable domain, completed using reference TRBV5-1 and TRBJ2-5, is KAGVTQTPRYLIKTRGQQVTLSCSPISGHRSVSWYQQTPGQGLQFLFEYFSETQRNKGNFPGRFSGRQFSNSRSEMNVSTLELGDSALYLCASSPGTPSEETQYFGPGTRLLVL.

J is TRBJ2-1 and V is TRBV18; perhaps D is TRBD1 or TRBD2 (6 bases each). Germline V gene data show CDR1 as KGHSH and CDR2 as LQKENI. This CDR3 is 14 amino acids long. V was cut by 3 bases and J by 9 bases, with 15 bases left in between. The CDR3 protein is CASSPEGGRGEQFF. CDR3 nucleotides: TGTGCCAGCTCACCGGAGGGGGGCCGCGGTGAGCAGTTCTTC.

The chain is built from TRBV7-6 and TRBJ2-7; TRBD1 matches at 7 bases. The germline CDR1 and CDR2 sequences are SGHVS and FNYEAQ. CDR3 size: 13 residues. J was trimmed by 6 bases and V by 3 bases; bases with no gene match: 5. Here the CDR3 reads CASSFLQGSEQYF. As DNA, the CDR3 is TGTGCCAGCAGCTTCCTACAGGGGAGCGAGCAGTACTTC.

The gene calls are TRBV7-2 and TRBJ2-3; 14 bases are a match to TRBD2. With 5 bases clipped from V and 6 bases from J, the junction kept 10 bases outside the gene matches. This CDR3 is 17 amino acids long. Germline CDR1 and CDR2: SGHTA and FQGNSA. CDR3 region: CASSKPGLAGAGDTQYF. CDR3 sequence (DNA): TGTGCCAGCAGCAAACCGGGACTAGCGGGGGCCGGGGATACGCAGTATTTT.

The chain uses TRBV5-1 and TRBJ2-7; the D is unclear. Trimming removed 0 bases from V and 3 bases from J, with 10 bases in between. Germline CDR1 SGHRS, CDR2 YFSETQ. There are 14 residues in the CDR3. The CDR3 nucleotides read TGCGCCAGCAGCTTGGGAGACAAAGGCTACGAGCAGTACTTC. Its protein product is CASSLGDKGYEQYF.

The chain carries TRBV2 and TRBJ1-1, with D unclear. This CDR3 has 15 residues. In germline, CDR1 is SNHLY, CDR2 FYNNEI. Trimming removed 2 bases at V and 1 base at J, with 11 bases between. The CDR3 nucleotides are TGTGCCAGCAGTGAACGGGCCGCGGGGAACACTGAAGCTTTCTTT. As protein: CASSERAAGNTEAFF.

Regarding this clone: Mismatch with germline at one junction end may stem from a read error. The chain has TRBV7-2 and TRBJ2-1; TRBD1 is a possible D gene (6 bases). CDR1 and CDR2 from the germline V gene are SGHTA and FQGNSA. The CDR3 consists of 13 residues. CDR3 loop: CASSLDRYNEQFF. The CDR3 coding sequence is TGTGCCAGCAGTTTAGACAGGTACAATGAGCAGTTCTTC.

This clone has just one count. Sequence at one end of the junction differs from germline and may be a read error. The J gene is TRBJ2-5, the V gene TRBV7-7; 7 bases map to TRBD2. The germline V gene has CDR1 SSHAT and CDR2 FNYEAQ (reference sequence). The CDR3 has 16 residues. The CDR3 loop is CASSPTGGGTRETQHF. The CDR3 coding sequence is TGTGCTAGCAGCCCGACCGGTGGGGGGACGCGGGAGACCCAGCACTTC.

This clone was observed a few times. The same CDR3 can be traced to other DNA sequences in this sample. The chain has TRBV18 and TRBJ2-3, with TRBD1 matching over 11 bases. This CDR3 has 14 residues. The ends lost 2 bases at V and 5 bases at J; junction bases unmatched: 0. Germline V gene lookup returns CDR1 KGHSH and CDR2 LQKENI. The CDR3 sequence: CASSPGTGGDTQYF. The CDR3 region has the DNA TGTGCCAGCTCACCAGGGACAGGGGGAGATACGCAGTATTTT.